A single T cell receptor (beta chain) is shown here with its context. Its recognized antigen is unknown. Base qualities are not recorded, but no much larger clone differs from it by a single base. The CDR3, cysteine through phenylalanine, is 14 amino acids long. This entry keeps only the CDR3 DNA: 42 bases, framed from base 1. Trimming removed 4 bases from V and 8 bases from J, leaving 15 bases between the germline ends. The germline V gene (reference sequence) gives CDR1 as LGHDT and CDR2 as YNNKEL. This sample was included in a study of T cell responses to AZD1222 COVID-19 vaccine (dated by TCRdb to the early 2020s). Study-wide context: Because spike-specific TCR depth and breadth did not differ between the two schedules, AZD1222 recipients who got a second dose at roughly 4 weeks were pooled with those who got a second dose at roughly 12 weeks. TCR sequencing covered roughly 230 trial participants: 200 to 220 given two doses of AZD1222 and approximately 26 given two doses of MenACWY control vaccine. Trial participants were enrolled by age into 18-55, 56-69 and 70-plus year subgroups, with about 150, 28 and 57 TCR-sequenced participants respectively. The paper's findings and limits, for the study overall: Conclusions about previously exposed vaccinees are limited, since just five or six AZD1222 recipients were seropositive for SARS-CoV-2 at baseline. Nearly half of unique spike-specific TCRs reportedly recognized epitopes outside regions mutated in the B.1.351 and B.1.1.7 variants. Because no samples from the day 14 peak response were available, repertoires could be characterized only after the peak T cell response. After two AZD1222 doses, both the breadth and the depth of spike-specific TCRs were significantly higher than at day 0 and than in MenACWY recipients. Participants were mostly white British, with more females than males. The authors suggested clonal diversity may have been underestimated. The 56-69-year group was small, and its depth increase did not reach significance, likely because of low power. CD4 TCRs associated with the vaccine covered the entire spike protein, and the dominant responses were in regions 160-218 and 743-854.

Reading the label with the study, this specimen's time point is: baseline before first vaccination. Samples from vaccinated people were obtained from the UK trials COV001 and COV002, which included a single-blind randomized controlled phase 2/3 trial of AZD1222 (ChAdOx1 nCoV-19) in healthy adults. For TCRbeta chain sequencing, PBMC samples were collected from trial participants at day 0 and at day 28 after the second dose. The CDR3 regions of human TCRbeta chains were analyzed by immunosequencing. For the original study's pipeline: TCRs in the repertoires were compared against a reference library of SARS-CoV-2-specific TCRs that had been generated with the MIRA antigen-specificity platform. Breadth was defined as the fraction of unique TCRs that were SARS-CoV-2-associated. Depth was defined as the fraction of total T cells that were SARS-CoV-2-associated. Each spike-specific TCR was assigned to its reactive spike region and to a CD4 or CD8 class using the MIRA data. Log10-transformed breadth and depth values were compared by one-way ANOVA with Sidak's multiple comparisons tests. The table comes from immuneACCESS by way of TCRdb, which keeps in-frame sequences with V and J called. Part of the clones is missing from these tables; in studies checked, under half for an unresolved V gene and the rest for unknown reasons. From that table come the V and J calls and clone size; the DNA was used to work out D and trimming. This sample is represented by about 190,000 clones; 85% to 95% of them were singletons. 1% to 1.5% of the sample belongs to the ten largest clones.

The TCR originated in an adult in good health. The specimen was peripheral blood, collected on day 0 of AZD1222 vaccination. This chain joins TRBV3-1 (or the pseudogene TRBV3-2) to TRBJ2-1; the best D guess is TRBD2, with 6 bases matching. Here the CDR3 is given as CASSRTPSSDEQFF. The DNA reads TGTGCCAGCAGCCGAACCCCCTCTAGCGATGAGCAGTTCTTC.